These 7 T cell receptor beta chains were all obtained from the same sample, sequenced in a study of OX40 agonist ivuxolimab in advanced cancers. The repertoire was sequenced with immunoSEQ multiplex PCR; TCRdb's copy has only in-frame clones and lacks some. The sample lists about 62,000 clones; 81% were seen once. The material was CD4+ or CD8+ T cells sorted from blood, obtained in a trial of the OX40 agonist ivuxolimab. These receptors all stem from an adult with an advanced solid tumor such as melanoma, head and neck, liver or kidney cancer.

The chain combines TRBV9 with TRBJ2-5, with D hard to call. The DNA end favors TRBJ2-7, so the J call may be wrong. Germline V CDR1 and CDR2: SGDLS, YYNGEE. This CDR3 region has 16 residues. CDR3 nucleotide sequence: TGTGCCAGCAGCTCAGACCCACGTGGAACCGGAAACGAGCAGTACTTC. Amino acid sequence: CASSSDPRGTGNEQYF.

The chain uses TRBV5-1 and TRBJ1-1; D is uncertain. The V gene lost 5 bases and the J gene lost 2 bases, with 13 bases spanning the gap. The CDR3 spans 14 residues. Germline loops: CDR1 SGHRS, CDR2 YFSETQ. The CDR3: CASSWREGNTEAFF. CDR3 in DNA: TGCGCCAGCAGTTGGAGGGAAGGTAACACTGAAGCTTTCTTT.

This clone was counted a few times. V gene TRBV4-3 combines with J gene TRBJ1-5, with D unclear. The germline gives CDR1 LGHNA, CDR2 YSLEER. This CDR3 is 15 amino acids long. V was cut by 0 bases and J by 1 base, with 7 bases left in between. The DNA of the CDR3 is TGCGCCAGCAGCCAAGAATTAGGGAGCAATCAGCCCCAGCATTTT. It encodes CASSQELGSNQPQHF.

V is TRBV7-9 and J is TRBJ2-1; TRBD2 might be the D (6 bases). From germline, CDR1 is SEHNR and CDR2 FQNEAQ (reference sequence). Between the trimmed V and J ends, which lost 4 bases and 8 bases, there was a span of 9 bases. The CDR3 length is 12 residues. The CDR3 DNA follows: TGTGCCAGCAGCTCTAGCGTCGATGAGCAGTTCTTC. As protein: CASSSSVDEQFF.

This clone was observed a few times. The CDR3 loop reads CATSGDYNSPLHF. Here the CDR3 DNA reads TGTGCCACCTCAGGGGACTATAATTCACCCCTCCACTTT. The genes are TRBV10-3 and TRBJ1-6; perhaps TRBD1 as D (6 bases). In germline, CDR1 is ENHRY, CDR2 SYGVKD. With 10 bases removed from V and 3 bases from J, the gap between germline ends came to 10 bases. The CDR3 loop spans 13 amino acids.

The V gene is TRBV7-9, the J gene TRBJ1-5; 10 positions match TRBD1. The CDR3 runs 15 residues. CDR1 is SEHNR and CDR2 is FQNEAQ in the germline V gene (reference sequence). V was pared by 5 bases and J by 9 bases, with 10 bases of the junction left unmatched. The CDR3 is CASSVGTGEFLPQHF. The DNA for the CDR3 is TGTGCCAGCAGCGTCGGGACAGGGGAGTTTTTGCCCCAGCATTTT.

V and J are TRBV5-5 and TRBJ1-2; D might be TRBD1 (6 bases). The CDR3 sequence is 13 residues long. Germline CDR1 is SGHKS and CDR2 is YYEKEE (reference sequence). V lost 0 bases and J lost 4, with 7 bases in between. This CDR3 is CASSLEQGYGYTF. CDR3 nucleotide sequence: TGTGCCAGCAGCTTGGAACAGGGCTATGGCTACACCTTC.